This entry describes one T cell receptor beta chain. Antigen specificity is unknown. This sample was taken from a study of shared clonotypes between healthy human individuals. Study-wide points: Shared across several donors were around 5% of the naive CD4 clonotypes.

Germline lookup yields CDR1 LNHDA and CDR2 SQIVND (reference sequence). The CDR3 covers 14 residues. The V and J ends lost 6 bases and 8 bases respectively, with 17 bases between them. The method was immunoSEQ multiplex PCR; TCRdb's version includes in-frame clones alone and lacks a portion of them. The sample has about 1.5 million clones; approximately 98% are singletons. The chain employs TRBV19 and TRBJ2-1; D might be TRBD2 (6 bases). Sequences were obtained from naive CD4+ T cells sorted from blood. Indicated subset: CD45RA+ positively selected. The origin of this receptor is a man aged 25-45 years in good health. CDR3 loop: CASSLAGLTDEQFF. CDR3 DNA: TGTGCCAGTAGCCTCGCTGGACTAACCGATGAGCAGTTCTTC.